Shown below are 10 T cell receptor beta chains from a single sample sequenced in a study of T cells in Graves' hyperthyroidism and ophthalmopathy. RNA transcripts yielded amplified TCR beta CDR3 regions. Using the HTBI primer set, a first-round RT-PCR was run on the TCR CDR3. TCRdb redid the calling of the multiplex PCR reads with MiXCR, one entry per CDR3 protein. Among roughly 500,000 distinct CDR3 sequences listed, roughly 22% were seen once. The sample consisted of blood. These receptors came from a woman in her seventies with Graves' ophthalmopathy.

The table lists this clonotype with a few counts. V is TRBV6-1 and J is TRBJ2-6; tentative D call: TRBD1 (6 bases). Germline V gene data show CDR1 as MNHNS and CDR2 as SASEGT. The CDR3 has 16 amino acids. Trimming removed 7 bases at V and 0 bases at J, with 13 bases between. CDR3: CASNLPQGSGANVLTF. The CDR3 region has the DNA TGTGCCAGCAACTTACCACAGGGCTCTGGGGCCAACGTCCTGACTTTC.

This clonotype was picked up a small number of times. CDR3 region: CASSPLGDSGANVLTF. CDR3 DNA: TGTGCCAGCAGCCCCCTAGGGGATTCTGGGGCCAACGTCCTGACTTTC. The V gene is TRBV28, the J gene TRBJ2-6; the D gene is possibly TRBD1 (5 bases). Deletions cut 6 bases from V and 1 base from J, with 13 bases between. This CDR3 has 16 amino acids. The germline V gene has CDR1 MDHEN and CDR2 SYDVKM.

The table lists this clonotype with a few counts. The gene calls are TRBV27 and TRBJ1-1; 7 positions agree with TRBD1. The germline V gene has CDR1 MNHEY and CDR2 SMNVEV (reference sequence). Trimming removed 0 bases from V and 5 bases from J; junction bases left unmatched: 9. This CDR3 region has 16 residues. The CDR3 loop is CASSLSQGLIGTEAFF. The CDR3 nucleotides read TGTGCCAGCAGTTTATCACAGGGGTTGATCGGGACTGAAGCTTTCTTT.

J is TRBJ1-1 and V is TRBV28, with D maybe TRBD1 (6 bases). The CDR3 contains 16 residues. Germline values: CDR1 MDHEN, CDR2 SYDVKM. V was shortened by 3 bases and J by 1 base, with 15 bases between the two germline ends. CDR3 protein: CASSLEPGAQNTEAFF. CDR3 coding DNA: TGTGCCAGCAGTTTGGAGCCGGGGGCGCAGAACACTGAAGCTTTCTTT.

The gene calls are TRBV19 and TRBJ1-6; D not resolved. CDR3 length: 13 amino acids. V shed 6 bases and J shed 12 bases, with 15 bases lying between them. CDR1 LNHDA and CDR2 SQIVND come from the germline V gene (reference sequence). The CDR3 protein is CASSEQDQGPLHF. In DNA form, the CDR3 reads TGTGCCAGTAGCGAGCAGGACCAAGGACCCCTCCACTTT.

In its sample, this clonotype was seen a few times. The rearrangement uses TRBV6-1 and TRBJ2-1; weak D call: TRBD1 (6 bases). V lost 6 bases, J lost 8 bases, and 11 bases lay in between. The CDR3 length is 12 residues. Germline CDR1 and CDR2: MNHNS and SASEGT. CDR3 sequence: CASSPRGDEQFF. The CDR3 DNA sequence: TGTGCCAGCAGCCCCAGGGGTGATGAGCAGTTCTTC.

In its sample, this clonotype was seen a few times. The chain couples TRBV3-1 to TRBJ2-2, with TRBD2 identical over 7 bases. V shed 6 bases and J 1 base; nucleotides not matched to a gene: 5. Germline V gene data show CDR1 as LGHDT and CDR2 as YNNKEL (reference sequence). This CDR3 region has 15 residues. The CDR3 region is CASSSREVNTGELFF. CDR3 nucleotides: TGTGCCAGCAGTAGCCGGGAGGTGAACACCGGGGAGCTGTTTTTT.

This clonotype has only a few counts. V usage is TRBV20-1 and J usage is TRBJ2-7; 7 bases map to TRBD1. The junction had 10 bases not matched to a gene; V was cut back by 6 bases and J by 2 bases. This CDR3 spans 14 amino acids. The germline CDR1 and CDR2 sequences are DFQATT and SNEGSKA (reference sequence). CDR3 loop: CSATLTGVTYEQYF. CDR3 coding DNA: TGCAGTGCCACCCTCACAGGGGTAACCTACGAGCAGTACTTC.

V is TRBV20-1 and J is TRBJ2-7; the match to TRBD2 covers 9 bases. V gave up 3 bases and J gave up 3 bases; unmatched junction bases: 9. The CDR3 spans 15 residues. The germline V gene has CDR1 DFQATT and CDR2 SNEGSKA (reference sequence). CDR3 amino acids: CSASSASGEYYEQYF. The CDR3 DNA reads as TGCAGTGCTAGCTCCGCTAGCGGGGAATACTACGAGCAGTACTTC.

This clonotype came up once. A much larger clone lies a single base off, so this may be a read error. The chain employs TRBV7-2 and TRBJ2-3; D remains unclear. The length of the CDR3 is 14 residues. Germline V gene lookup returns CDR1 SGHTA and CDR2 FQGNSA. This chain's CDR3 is CASSLSKSTDKQYF. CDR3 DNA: TGTGCCAGCAGCTTAAGCAAGAGCACAGATAAGCAGTATTTT. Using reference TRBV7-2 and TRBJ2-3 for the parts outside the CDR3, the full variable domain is GAGVSQSPSNKVTEKGKDVELRCDPISGHTALYWYRQSLGQGLEFLIYFQGNSAPDKSGLPSDRFSAERTGGSVSTLTIQRTQQEDSAVYLCASSLSKSTDKQYFGPGTRLTVL.